The text below deals with one T cell receptor (beta chain). A second PCR, run for 7 to 11 cycles, used a sample-barcoded 5' primer plus a J-beta primer mix. From the 5' RACE reads, TCRdb called clonotypes with MiXCR, one entry per CDR3 protein. Of hundreds of thousands of distinct CDR3 sequences listed, more than 50% are singletons. The data were obtained in a study of blood T cells in healthy people across ages. CDR1 is LNHNV, CDR2 YYDKDF, per germline (reference sequence). The CDR3 totals 14 residues. The source material was blood. The clonotype comes from a middle-aged man in good health. This chain joins TRBV15 and TRBJ2-7; D is tentatively TRBD1 or TRBD2 (5 bases each). The J call may be wrong; the DNA end is better matched by TRBJ2-5. CDR3 DNA: TGTGCCACCAGCAGAAGAATTTGGGGGGAGACCCAGTACTTC. Amino acids: CATSRRIWGETQYF.